What follows is one T cell receptor beta chain and its context. Its antigen is not identified. V shed 4 bases and J shed 0 bases, with 13 bases lying between them. The CDR3 covers 15 residues. Germline CDR1 LGHNA, CDR2 YSLEER. These data are taken from a study of shared clonotypes between healthy human individuals. The assay was immunoSEQ multiplex PCR, and TCRdb's table has in-frame clones only and misses some. The sample carries around 2.5 million clones, approximately 94% recorded once. Study findings and constraints: For sorted subsets, rarefaction showed incomplete sequencing despite large depth. Clonotype sharing among the donors was expected to vary with sequencing depth. There were few donors, and this limited the genetic and exposure-history diversity represented.

The sequence came from a man aged 18 to 30 in good health. Some clones in this sample may be carry-over from other donors' samples. V and J are TRBV4-3 and TRBJ2-7; D is undetermined. What was sequenced was naive CD4+ T cells from PBMCs. The sample's subset: CD45RA+ positively selected. CDR3 residues: CASSRSRRTSYEQYF. The CDR3 nucleotides are TGCGCCAGCAGCCGATCGCGGCGGACCTCCTACGAGCAGTACTTC.